This is a list of T cell receptor beta chains from one sample in a study of blood T cell repertoires in COVID-19. Libraries were prepared by immunoSEQ multiplex PCR; TCRdb keeps only in-frame clonotypes and omits some of them. The table has about 220,000 clones, 82% seen once; the top ten hold roughly 5.1%. Input material: peripheral blood. Receptor source: a woman between 70 and 85 years old with COVID-19, enrolled during active disease. Each CDR3 is given with its conserved first and last residue.

v_gene,CDR3aa
TRBV5-1,CASSLAHGQGAPFPLHF
TRBV6-1,CASSEQFPNEKLFF
TRBV7-9,CASSKIIVGETQYF
TRBV4-3,CASGAGGSSYDEQYF
TRBV10-3,CAITDDRGLTGANVLTF
TRBV6-5,CASSYTGTRNTEAFF
TRBV7-8,CASSLDNSGTEAFF
TRBV5-1,CASSGLAGGPVEQFF
TRBV28,CASSPPDRGYNSPLHF
TRBV28,CASGNPDRHSNQPQHF
TRBV18,CASSPPGLAGGEREQFF
TRBV5-1,CASSLAGGADSNQPQHF
TRBV25-1,CASSRGGGNYEQYF
TRBV7-2,CASSPEAGSGYF
TRBV6-1,CASSEFSGGLVTNEKLFF
TRBV7-2,CASSPRRPRATDTQYF
TRBV2,CASKTAENSPLHF
TRBV5-4,CASSSYRVGSPLHF
TRBV6-2/TRBV6-3,CASSYASGLYNEQFF
TRBV3-1/TRBV3-2,CASSQRAGGFNNEQFF
TRBV5-6,CASSFRRQGRTEAFF
TRBV4-1,CASSQASGGAYNEQFF
TRBV5-6,CASSPETRQGSNEQYF
TRBV11-2,CASSLRGGWNSPLHF
TRBV28,CASSGIDRYTGNTIYF
TRBV27,CASSLRTSGLTDTQYF
TRBV28,CASSPPRRLAGGKDEQYF
TRBV2,CASSDRGRMGTQYF
TRBV25-1,CASSGGGNGGAEAFF
TRBV6-2/TRBV6-3,CASSYFLGRQGVYQPQHF
TRBV5-5,CASSLVGGRSYEQYF
TRBV27,CASTPSVSLSGANVLTF
TRBV19,CASNGQGLGQPQHF
TRBV10-3,CASNDGGQETQYF
TRBV25-1,CASSEQGLIYEQYF
TRBV5-8,CASSLAPPGNYGYTF
TRBV18,CASSPSGNSPLHF
TRBV6-2/TRBV6-3,CASSYWGLADNEQFF
TRBV7-8,CASSLASNNEQFF
TRBV19,CASSIDGQAYNEQFF
TRBV5-5,CASSAGGVASYEQYF